The 24 T cell receptor beta chains given below trace back to one sample, sequenced in a study of CD8+ T cells in alopecia areata. RNA extraction and reverse transcription yielded cDNA as sequencing template. The method was immunoSEQ multiplex PCR; TCRdb's version includes in-frame clones alone and lacks a portion of them. The profile shows some 150,000 clones, roughly 64% of them singletons. The source material was CD4+ T cells sorted from blood, sampled at week 0. All receptors come from a human donor with alopecia areata.

This clone turned up a few times. This chain uses TRBV29-1 with TRBJ2-3; no reliable D call. V lost 1 base to trimming and J lost 4 bases, with 6 bases between them. CDR1 is SQVTM, CDR2 ANQGSEA, per germline. This CDR3 has 12 residues. CDR3 DNA sequence: TGCAGCGTTGAAGTTCTTTCAGATACGCAGTATTTT. Its protein product is CSVEVLSDTQYF.

About this clone itself: Germline is not matched at one junction end, which may reflect a read error. This rearrangement joins TRBV7-7 to TRBJ2-5; D gene ambiguous. The CDR3 has 14 amino acids. CDR1 SSHAT and CDR2 FNYEAQ come from the germline V gene (reference sequence). This CDR3 reads CASSRNALQETQYF. CDR3 in DNA: TGTGCTAGCAGCCGCAACGCCCTCCAAGAGACCCAGTACTTC.

The V and J genes are TRBV7-2 and TRBJ2-5; 8 bases fit TRBD2. The CDR3 has 16 amino acids. The V segment lost 1 base and the J segment 6 bases; nucleotides outside the gene matches: 10. Germline V gene lookup returns CDR1 SGHTA and CDR2 FQGNSA. DNA of the CDR3: TGTGCCAGCAGCTTAGTTAGCGGGGCCCTGACGCAGACCCAGTACTTC. It yields the protein CASSLVSGALTQTQYF.

This clone was seen a few times. This rearrangement joins TRBV2 to TRBJ2-1, with a weak D call TRBD1 (6 bases). The CDR3 spans 16 residues. Germline V gene data show CDR1 as SNHLY and CDR2 as FYNNEI. V lost 0 bases and J lost 5, with 14 bases in between. The DNA for the CDR3 is TGTGCCAGCAGTGAAGCAGGCAGGGGTGTGAACAATGAGCAGTTCTTC. The encoded protein is CASSEAGRGVNNEQFF.

This clone turned up a few times. The chain is built from TRBV6-5 and TRBJ1-6, with D tentatively TRBD1 (5 bases). Trimming left V 8 bases short and J 7 bases short, with 12 bases between. This CDR3 has 13 residues. From germline, CDR1 is MNHEY and CDR2 SVGAGI. The CDR3 here is CASRRGSNSPLHF. The CDR3 nucleotides read TGTGCCAGCCGTCGGGGCAGCAATTCACCCCTCCACTTT.

V usage is TRBV7-8 and J usage is TRBJ2-1; the match to TRBD2 covers 10 bases. Unmatched junction bases numbered 9, after V lost 5 bases and J lost 8 bases. The CDR3 consists of 15 residues. CDR1 is SGHVS and CDR2 is FQNEAQ in the germline V gene. The CDR3 loop reads CASSPNLAGVDEQFF. For the CDR3, the DNA is TGTGCCAGCAGCCCCAACCTAGCGGGGGTTGATGAGCAGTTCTTC.

The chain carries TRBV10-3 and TRBJ1-1; D is uncertain. Trimming left V 10 bases short and J 5 bases short, with 20 bases between. This CDR3 has 14 residues. Germline V lookup: CDR1 ENHRY, CDR2 SYGVKD. This CDR3 is CATHETLGKTEAFF. The DNA for the CDR3 is TGTGCCACTCACGAGACCCTAGGTAAGACTGAAGCTTTCTTT.

This clone was observed a few times. The chain joins TRBV28 to TRBJ1-6, with D perhaps TRBD1 (6 bases). The ends were cut back, 8 bases at V and 7 bases at J, with 18 bases in the middle. This CDR3 is 15 amino acids long. Germline V gives CDR1 MDHEN, CDR2 SYDVKM. The CDR3 DNA is TGTGCCAGCTATCCACCAGGGGAGGGGAATTCACCCCTCCACTTT. Protein product: CASYPPGEGNSPLHF.

The chain recombines TRBV25-1 with TRBJ1-2; D ambiguous. Trimming shortened V by 6 bases and J by 4 bases, and 12 bases separated the two germline ends. Per germline, CDR1 MGHDK and CDR2 SYGVNS. The CDR3 extends over 13 amino acids. The CDR3 sequence: CASSRGRSYGYTF. The CDR3 DNA sequence: TGTGCCAGCAGCAGAGGCAGGAGCTATGGCTACACCTTC.

This clone showed up just a few times. The V gene is TRBV30, the J gene TRBJ2-7, with a possible D match to TRBD1 (5 bases). Germline CDR1 and CDR2: GTSNPN and SVGIG (reference sequence). The CDR3 is 12 residues long. V was pared by 5 bases and J by 5 bases, with 13 bases between. The CDR3, as DNA: TGTGCCTGGGGAATGACCAGGGACGAGCAGTACTTC. Its translation: CAWGMTRDEQYF.

The gene calls are TRBV29-1 and TRBJ2-3; D uncertain. CDR1 and CDR2 from the germline V gene are SQVTM and ANQGSEA. The CDR3 sequence is 11 residues long. Trimming took off 4 bases at V and 2 bases at J, with 4 bases between the two ends. The CDR3 DNA reads TGCAGCGTTGTCCTCACAGATACGCAGTATTTT. Protein product: CSVVLTDTQYF.

This clone was recorded a few times. The CDR3 loop reads CASNLGGANVLTF. The CDR3 DNA reads TGTGCCAGCAACCTCGGGGGGGCCAACGTCCTGACTTTC. V usage is TRBV5-8 and J usage is TRBJ2-6; D uncertain. There are 13 residues in the CDR3. Germline lookup yields CDR1 SGHTS and CDR2 YDEGEE. V shed 6 bases and J shed 4 bases, with 8 bases lying between them. The entire variable domain, with the rest obtained from reference TRBV5-8 and TRBJ2-6, is as follows: EAGVTQSPTHLIKTRGQQATLRCSPISGHTSVYWYQQALGLGLQFLLWYDEGEERNRGNFPPRFSGRQFPNYSSELNVNALELEDSALYLCASNLGGANVLTFGAGSRLTVL.

The chain carries TRBV9 and TRBJ1-2; D ambiguous. This CDR3 has 14 amino acids. Per the germline V gene, CDR1 is SGDLS and CDR2 is YYNGEE. The ends were cut back, 0 bases at V and 1 base at J, with 7 bases in the middle. CDR3 in amino acids: CASSVGTVNYGYTF. The CDR3 coding sequence is TGTGCCAGCAGCGTAGGGACGGTTAACTATGGCTACACCTTC.

The chain has TRBV6-4 and TRBJ2-7; 13 bases are shared with TRBD2. Per germline, CDR1 MRHNA and CDR2 SNTAGT. The CDR3 covers 16 residues. V lost 2 bases, J lost 2 bases, and 3 bases stayed unmatched. The CDR3 bases are TGTGCCAGCAGTGACCGAGGGACTAGCGGGACCTACGAGCAGTACTTC. Protein: CASSDRGTSGTYEQYF.

The chain links TRBV30 to TRBJ1-4; a weak D match, TRBD1 (5 bases). In germline, CDR1 is GTSNPN, CDR2 SVGIG (reference sequence). The CDR3 spans 15 residues. Trimming removed 0 bases at V and 2 bases at J, with 10 bases between. The CDR3 here is CAWSVGVSTNEKLFF. The CDR3 DNA reads as TGTGCCTGGAGTGTAGGGGTATCGACTAATGAAAAACTGTTTTTT.

This chain uses TRBV6-5 with TRBJ1-3, with 7 positions matching TRBD1. The ends lost 10 bases at V and 4 bases at J; junction bases unmatched: 13. Looked up from germline, CDR1 is MNHEY and CDR2 is SVGAGI. The CDR3 contains 15 residues. The CDR3 reads CATVLWDSLGNTIYF. Written as DNA, the CDR3 is TGTGCCACCGTACTCTGGGACAGCCTAGGAAACACCATATATTTT.

The chain links TRBV11-2 to TRBJ2-7; TRBD2 matches 9 bases. V lost 0 bases, J lost 2 bases, and 5 bases stayed unmatched. In germline, CDR1 is SGHAT, CDR2 FQNNGV. The CDR3 length is 16 residues. CDR3 bases: TGTGCCAGCAGCTTAGACCCGGGACTAGCTGCCTACGAGCAGTACTTC. Protein product: CASSLDPGLAAYEQYF.

The J gene is TRBJ1-4, the V gene TRBV7-2; no reliable D call. The CDR3 loop spans 13 amino acids. Germline CDR1 reads SGHTA; CDR2 reads FQGNSA. V was cut by 0 bases and J by 4 bases, with 3 bases left in between. CDR3 protein: CASSLARNEKLFF. The CDR3 region has the DNA TGTGCCAGCAGCTTAGCTCGTAATGAAAAACTGTTTTTT. The full variable domain, its missing parts supplied by reference TRBV7-2 and TRBJ1-4, is GAGVSQSPSNKVTEKGKDVELRCDPISGHTALYWYRQSLGQGLEFLIYFQGNSAPDKSGLPSDRFSAERTGGSVSTLTIQRTQQEDSAVYLCASSLARNEKLFFGSGTQLSVL.

This clone showed up just a few times. The chain has TRBV4-2 and TRBJ2-3; no clear D gene. Germline assignment: CDR1 LGHNA and CDR2 YNFKEQ. Trimming removed 0 bases at V and 6 bases at J, with 7 bases between. The CDR3 contains 13 residues. This chain's CDR3 is CASSQERTDTQYF. The CDR3 DNA is TGTGCCAGCAGCCAAGAGAGAACGGATACGCAGTATTTT.

The chain carries TRBV4-1 and TRBJ2-3; 10 bases are a match to TRBD2. The CDR3 extends over 20 amino acids. With 1 base clipped from V and 2 bases from J, the junction kept 15 bases outside the gene matches. CDR1 and CDR2 (germline): MGHRA, YSYEKL. The CDR3 sequence: CASSQGFRVAGGDYTDTQYF. The CDR3 DNA reads as TGCGCCAGCAGCCAAGGGTTTCGGGTAGCGGGGGGTGATTACACAGATACGCAGTATTTT.

This clone was seen a few times. The chain carries TRBV29-1 and TRBJ1-2; D unresolved. The germline V and J ends were trimmed by 4 bases and 7 bases, with 13 bases remaining between them. CDR3 length: 12 residues. Per germline, CDR1 SQVTM and CDR2 ANQGSEA. CDR3 nucleotide sequence: TGCAGCGTTGGCCATGGGGTGGCTGGCTACACCTTC. It is translated as CSVGHGVAGYTF.

CDR3: CASSRGTEHSTF. DNA of the CDR3: TGTGCCAGCAGCCGGGGGACAGAACATAGCACCTTC. The V call is TRBV5-5, the J call TRBJ1-2; 7 nucleotides align to TRBD1. CDR1 and CDR2 from the germline V gene are SGHKS and YYEKEE (reference sequence). The CDR3 runs 12 residues. The J segment lost 13 bases and the V segment lost 4 bases, leaving 10 bases of the junction unmatched.

The genes are TRBV30 and TRBJ2-3; D is unclear. V was cut by 0 bases and J by 6 bases, with 10 bases left in between. The V gene's germline CDR1 is GTSNPN and CDR2 SVGIG (reference sequence). The CDR3 contains 13 residues. CDR3 DNA sequence: TGTGCCTGGAGTGTACAAGGCGCGGATACGCAGTATTTT. Its translation is CAWSVQGADTQYF. Filled out from reference TRBV30 and TRBJ2-3, the complete variable domain reads SQTIHQWPATLVQPVGSPLSLECTVEGTSNPNLYWYRQAAGRGLQLLFYSVGIGQISSEVPQNLSASRPQDRQFILSSKKLLLSDSGFYLCAWSVQGADTQYFGPGTRLTVL.

The gene calls are TRBV6-5 and TRBJ2-2; D is ambiguous. CDR1 is MNHEY, CDR2 SVGAGI, per germline. The CDR3 runs 14 residues. Trimming cost V 7 bases and J 1 base, with 10 bases left between them. In nucleotides, the CDR3 is TGTGCCAGCACCAGACGAGAGAACACCGGGGAGCTGTTTTTT. Protein sequence: CASTRRENTGELFF.